These 17 T cell receptor beta chains share one sample of origin, sequenced in a study of response to subunit inactivated influenza vaccine. TCRdb itself ran the RT-PCR reads through MiXCR, one entry per CDR3 protein. Of just over 300,000 distinct CDR3 sequences in the sample, approximately 23% are singletons; the top ten hold about a tenth. The sequencing here drew on PBMCs from blood, taken less than 22 months after vaccination. These receptors all stem from a man aged 50 to 69 who received an inactivated influenza vaccine.

This sequence joins TRBV20-1 and TRBJ2-7, with 9 bases matching TRBD1. Trimming took 0 bases from V and 4 from J; bases not matched to a gene: 7. The germline V gene encodes CDR1 DFQATT and CDR2 SNEGSKA (reference sequence). The CDR3 sequence is 15 residues long. The CDR3, as DNA: TGCAGTGCTAGAGAGCGACGGACAGGGGATTACGAGCAGTACTTC. Protein sequence: CSARERRTGDYEQYF.

The CDR3 coding sequence is TGTGCCACCAGCAGAGATCGGTCCACTAACTATGGCTACACCTTC. Residues: CATSRDRSTNYGYTF. This sequence joins TRBV15 and TRBJ1-2; D gene unclear. The CDR3 extends over 15 amino acids. The V end lost 0 bases, the J end lost 0 bases, and 8 bases lay between the germline ends. Germline loops: CDR1 LNHNV, CDR2 YYDKDF (reference sequence).

A few counts support this clonotype. V usage is TRBV28 and J usage is TRBJ1-3; D unclear. Germline V lookup: CDR1 MDHEN, CDR2 SYDVKM. Trimming left V 7 bases short and J 4 bases short, with 14 bases between. The CDR3 consists of 14 residues. The CDR3 DNA reads TGTGCCAGCAACCGGGAGGGCACAGGAAACACCATATATTTT. It codes for CASNREGTGNTIYF.

The CDR3 reads CSAPGQGDYGYTF. CDR3 DNA sequence: TGCAGTGCCCCGGGACAGGGCGACTATGGCTACACCTTC. The J gene is TRBJ1-2, the V gene TRBV20-1; 9 nucleotides align to TRBD1. This CDR3 has 13 amino acids. Germline CDR1 reads DFQATT; CDR2 reads SNEGSKA (reference sequence). The V gene end was trimmed by 6 bases and the J gene end by 3 bases; junction bases not matched to a gene: 5.

The CDR3 loop reads CSARDMRRSQETQYF. In nucleotides, the CDR3 is TGCAGTGCTAGAGACATGAGAAGGTCTCAAGAGACCCAGTACTTC. J is TRBJ2-5 and V is TRBV20-1; D gene unclear. V was pared by 0 bases and J by 2 bases, with 13 bases between. Germline V gene lookup returns CDR1 DFQATT and CDR2 SNEGSKA (reference sequence). This CDR3 contains 15 residues.

The V call is TRBV6-5, the J call TRBJ2-1; D is ambiguous. Per germline, CDR1 MNHEY and CDR2 SVGAGI. The CDR3 is 11 amino acids. The V end lost 8 bases, the J end lost 4 bases, and 6 bases lay between the germline ends. The CDR3 reads CASGAYNEQFF. The CDR3 region has the DNA TGTGCCAGCGGAGCTTACAATGAGCAGTTCTTC.

At least ten counts were recorded for this clonotype. The genes are TRBV3-1 and TRBJ2-5; possible D gene TRBD2, 6 bases. Germline loops: CDR1 LGHDT, CDR2 YNNKEL (reference sequence). Trimming cost V 8 bases and J 2 bases, with 15 bases left between them. The CDR3 contains 14 residues. CDR3 DNA: TGTGCCAGCCGAGAGCGGGCCCGACAAGAGACCCAGTACTTC. Its protein product is CASRERARQETQYF.

The chain employs TRBV6-5 and TRBJ2-2; 7 bases are a match to TRBD1. Per the germline V gene, CDR1 is MNHEY and CDR2 is SVGAGI. The V segment lost 4 bases and the J segment 5 bases; nucleotides outside the gene matches: 4. The CDR3 covers 14 residues. The CDR3 region is CASSLKGATGELFF. CDR3 bases: TGTGCCAGCAGTTTAAAGGGGGCAACCGGGGAGCTGTTTTTT.

V gene TRBV27 combines with J gene TRBJ2-7, with D unclear. Trimming removed 0 bases at V and 3 bases at J, with 9 bases between. Germline assignment: CDR1 MNHEY and CDR2 SMNVEV (reference sequence). This CDR3 contains 14 residues. The CDR3 protein is CASSLSGFNYEQYF. CDR3 DNA: TGTGCCAGCAGTTTATCCGGGTTTAACTACGAGCAGTACTTC.

The chain employs TRBV18 and TRBJ2-6; no firm D call. Germline-derived CDR1 and CDR2 are KGHSH and LQKENI. The CDR3 totals 16 residues. V was pared by 2 bases and J by 0 bases, with 8 bases between. The CDR3 protein is CASSPGFPSGANVLTF. As DNA, the CDR3 is TGTGCCAGCTCACCAGGGTTCCCCTCTGGGGCCAACGTCCTGACTTTC.

V is TRBV6-5 and J is TRBJ1-1; D perhaps matches TRBD1 (5 bases). In germline, CDR1 is MNHEY, CDR2 SVGAGI. V was shortened by 2 bases and J by 8 bases, with 15 bases between the two germline ends. The CDR3 has 14 residues. CDR3 amino acids: CASSYGSGSSEAFF. CDR3 in DNA: TGTGCCAGCAGTTACGGTTCAGGGTCGTCGGAAGCTTTCTTT.

The genes are TRBV7-2 and TRBJ1-2; D is undetermined. V was trimmed by 0 bases and J by 3 bases, leaving 5 bases between them. The germline V gene has CDR1 SGHTA and CDR2 FQGNSA. The CDR3 loop spans 13 amino acids. DNA of the CDR3: TGTGCCAGCAGCTTAGCAGAGTACTATGGCTACACCTTC. It translates to CASSLAEYYGYTF.

This clonotype was counted once. The V gene is TRBV11-2, the J gene TRBJ2-5; D call uncertain. Trimming removed 1 base at V and 1 base at J, with 10 bases between. This CDR3 has 15 amino acids. CDR1 and CDR2 from the germline V gene are SGHAT and FQNNGV. The CDR3 loop reads CASSLAVGSQETQYF. In DNA, the CDR3 is TGTGCCAGCAGCTTAGCCGTCGGGTCCCAAGAGACCCAGTACTTC.

The sample holds many counts of this clonotype. This rearrangement joins TRBV6-5 to TRBJ1-5; no clear D gene. CDR1 MNHEY and CDR2 SVGAGI come from the germline V gene. Trimming took 0 bases from V and 0 from J, leaving 15 bases between them. The length of the CDR3 is 18 residues. CDR3 protein: CASSYSGRNLYSNQPQHF. The CDR3 coding sequence is TGTGCCAGCAGTTACTCGGGCAGAAACCTATATAGCAATCAGCCCCAGCATTTT.

This chain connects TRBV28 to TRBJ2-1; 10 positions agree with TRBD2. Germline loops: CDR1 MDHEN, CDR2 SYDVKM. The V segment lost 4 bases and the J segment 5 bases; nucleotides outside the gene matches: 14. CDR3 length equals 18 residues. The CDR3 DNA reads TGTGCCAGCAGTTCACCAATAGAACTAGCGGGGCTAGACAATGAGCAGTTCTTC. Protein product: CASSSPIELAGLDNEQFF.

There are a few counts of this clonotype. The chain has TRBV20-1 and TRBJ1-5; D unclear. Trimming shortened V by 1 base and J by 5 bases, and 12 bases separated the two germline ends. The CDR3 loop spans 14 amino acids. CDR1 and CDR2 (germline): DFQATT, SNEGSKA (reference sequence). The CDR3 loop reads CSARANSPDQPQHF. CDR3 DNA sequence: TGCAGTGCTAGAGCAAACAGCCCCGATCAGCCCCAGCATTTT.

This clonotype was seen more than once but under ten times. The chain is built from TRBV6-1 and TRBJ1-2; TRBD1 agrees at 7 bases. Germline values: CDR1 MNHNS, CDR2 SASEGT. Trimming at V came to 6 bases and at J to 10 bases, leaving 11 bases not matched to a gene. The CDR3 sequence is 13 residues long. CDR3 amino acids: CASSAPGTADYTF. The DNA for the CDR3 is TGTGCCAGCAGCGCCCCCGGGACAGCGGACTACACCTTC.